The 24 T cell receptor delta chains below come from one sample, sequenced in a study of gammadelta T cells in human blood. With CATT, TCRdb re-called clones from the RT-PCR reads. The sample lists several hundred delta-chain clones; around half were seen once. Specimen: Vgamma9Vdelta2 gamma-delta T cells from infant blood. These receptors all come from a human donor.

A remark on this clone: A far larger clone is off by one base, so a read error is likely. Other DNA sequences within the sample encode an identical CDR3. The rearrangement links TRDV2 to TRDJ3; 12 bases agree with TRDD3. The CDR3 extends over 18 amino acids. Germline V gene lookup returns CDR1 GEAIGNYY and CDR2 EKD. CDR3 residues: CACDTVLGDTWDTRQMFF. CDR3 sequence (DNA): TGTGCCTGTGACACCGTACTGGGGGATACCTGGGACACCCGACAGATGTTTTTT.

Comments on this clone: Its ends do not fully match the called genes, so a read error is possible. The gene calls are TRDV2 and TRDJ2; 11 positions agree with TRDD3. CDR1 GEAIGNYY and CDR2 EKD come from the germline V gene. The CDR3 extends over 16 amino acids. The CDR3 region is CARDILGDTLTAQLFF. Written as DNA, the CDR3 is TGTGCCCGTGACATACTGGGGGATACTTTGACAGCACAACTCTTCTTT.

Comment on this clone: The protein TCRdb gives is from a much larger clone and does not agree with this DNA's translation at residue 3, likely a read error; the protein shown here comes from the DNA. The chain uses TRDV2 and TRDJ3, with 13 positions matching TRDD3. Germline V gives CDR1 GEAIGNYY, CDR2 EKD. The CDR3 is 19 amino acids. CDR3 protein: CARDYWGIRSSWDTRQMFF. CDR3 nucleotides: TGTGCCCGTGACTACTGGGGGATACGGAGCTCCTGGGACACCCGACAGATGTTTTTC.

With regard to this clone: The protein TCRdb lists belongs to a much larger clone and differs from this DNA's translation at residue 13, which points to a read error; the protein shown is made from the DNA. V usage is TRDV2 and J usage is TRDJ3, with 12 bases aligning to TRDD3. The CDR3 contains 18 residues. Germline CDR1 GEAIGNYY, CDR2 EKD. Here the CDR3 reads CACDILGDTPWDPRQMFF. CDR3 DNA sequence: TGTGCCTGTGACATACTGGGGGATACCCCCTGGGACCCCCGACAGATGTTTTTC.

Of note for this clone: Given a far larger clone just one base away, this is likely a sequencing read error. This sample also contains other DNA sequences that code for the same CDR3. The chain couples TRDV2 to TRDJ1; D possibly corresponds to TRDD3 (5 bases). CDR3 size: 16 residues. The germline V gene encodes CDR1 GEAIGNYY and CDR2 EKD. V lost 0 bases and J 0 bases, leaving 13 bases between the germline ends. CDR3 sequence (DNA): TGTGCCTGTGACACCGCAGGGGACACCTACACCGATAAACTCATCTTT. It specifies CACDTAGDTYTDKLIF.

This clone showed up just a few times. This sequence is one base from a far larger clone and is likely a read error. This same CDR3 is encoded by further DNA sequences in the sample. V usage is TRDV2 and J usage is TRDJ3; 11 positions agree with TRDD3. The CDR3 length is 19 residues. Germline V CDR1 and CDR2: GEAIGNYY, EKD. V was pared by 3 bases and J by 0 bases, with 6 bases of the junction left unmatched. CDR3: CACDYWGIRSSWDTRQMFF. The CDR3 DNA reads as TGTGCCTGTGACTATTGGGGGATACGGAGCTCCTGGGACACCCGACAGATGTTTTTC.

In the case of this clone: TCRdb's protein for this DNA is that of a much larger clone and differs from the translation at residue 6, likely a read error; the protein shown is the DNA translation. The chain couples TRDV2 to TRDJ3; TRDD3 matches 8 bases. The V segment lost 0 bases and the J segment 0 bases; nucleotides outside the gene matches: 6. Germline-derived CDR1 and CDR2 are GEAIGNYY and EKD. The CDR3 covers 19 residues. The CDR3 loop reads CACDTALGALSWDTRQMFF. The CDR3 nucleotides are TGTGCCTGTGACACCGCACTGGGGGCCCTCTCCTGGGACACCCGACAGATGTTTTTC.

As to this clone: This likely traces to a read error, being one base from a far larger clone. The rearrangement uses TRDV2 and TRDJ3; TRDD3 might be the D (6 bases). The germline V gene has CDR1 GEAIGNYY and CDR2 EKD. The CDR3 consists of 16 residues. V was pared by 3 bases and J by 0 bases, with 8 bases between. As DNA, the CDR3 is TGTGCCTGTGACCGGGGGAGCTCCTGGGACACCCGACAGATGTTTTTC. Translated: CACDRGSSWDTRQMFF.

Of note for this clone: This DNA translates differently at residue 8 from the TCRdb protein, which is that of a much larger clone; a read error is likely, and the protein shown is the DNA's own translation. This chain links TRDV2 with TRDJ3; no clear D. Trimming shortened V by 0 bases and J by 0 bases, and 11 bases separated the two germline ends. The germline V gene encodes CDR1 GEAIGNYY and CDR2 EKD. This CDR3 is 18 amino acids long. The CDR3 sequence: CACDTVQDSSWDTRQMFF. The CDR3 region has the DNA TGTGCCTGTGACACCGTACAAGACAGCTCCTGGGACACCCGACAGATGTTTTTC.

V usage is TRDV2 and J usage is TRDJ3, with 11 bases matching TRDD3. The CDR3 contains 17 residues. Germline loops: CDR1 GEAIGNYY, CDR2 EKD. The junction had 0 bases not matched to a gene; V was cut back by 1 base and J by 2 bases. DNA for the CDR3: TGTGCCTGTGACACACTGGGGGATACCTGGGACACCCGACAGATGTTTTTC. Translation: CACDTLGDTWDTRQMFF.

Notes on this clone: A read error is likely here: a far larger clone is one base away. Other DNA sequences of this sample code for an identical CDR3. The chain combines TRDV2 with TRDJ2; 8 bases line up with TRDD3. V was clipped by 3 bases and J by 0 bases; unmatched bases: 11. CDR1 and CDR2 from the germline V gene are GEAIGNYY and EKD. The CDR3 loop spans 18 amino acids. The DNA for the CDR3 is TGTGCCTGTGACCCAGTACTGGGGGCCATCCCTTTGACAGCACAACTCTTCTTT. Protein: CACDPVLGAIPLTAQLFF.

On this clone itself: A far larger clone is a single base away, which makes a read error likely. Other DNA sequences in this specimen translate into the identical CDR3. The rearrangement links TRDV2 to TRDJ3; 13 bases agree with TRDD3. Germline-derived CDR1 and CDR2 are GEAIGNYY and EKD. The CDR3 runs to 21 residues. The CDR3 nucleotides are TGTGCCTGTGACACCGTCTACTTACTGGGGGATACGGCCTGGGACACTCGACAGATGTTTTTC. The encoded protein is CACDTVYLLGDTAWDTRQMFF.

The table lists this clone with a few counts. A far larger clone differs by one base, so this is likely a read error. Additional DNA sequences in this sample encode the identical CDR3. V and J are TRDV2 and TRDJ3; TRDD3 aligns across 11 bases. The CDR3 covers 18 residues. Germline loops: CDR1 GEAIGNYY, CDR2 EKD. In DNA, the CDR3 is TGCGCCTGTGACACCGTACTGGGGGATACCTGGGACACCCGACAGATGTTTTTC. This gives the protein CACDTVLGDTWDTRQMFF.

This clone was seen a few times. One base separates it from a far larger clone, so it is likely a read error. The same CDR3 is also encoded by other DNA sequences in this sample. The V call is TRDV2, the J call TRDJ2; D remains ambiguous. Germline V gene lookup returns CDR1 GEAIGNYY and CDR2 EKD. This CDR3 has 15 residues. The chain's CDR3 is CACDTVGALTAQLFF. The DNA of the CDR3 is TGTGCCTGTGACACGGTAGGAGCTTTGACAGCACAACTTTTCTTT.

As concerns this clone: TCRdb pairs this DNA with a much larger clone's protein that differs at residue 5, likely a read error; the protein shown was translated from the DNA. The J gene is TRDJ2, the V gene TRDV2; 10 bases are a match to TRDD3. The CDR3 length is 14 residues. Germline values: CDR1 GEAIGNYY, CDR2 EKD. V was pared by 2 bases and J by 5 bases, with 1 base of the junction left unmatched. The CDR3 DNA follows: TGTGCCTGTGACAGACTGGGGGATACAGCACAACTCTTCTTT. Amino acids: CACDRLGDTAQLFF.

In this sample, this clone turned up a few times. This likely traces to a read error, being one base from a far larger clone. The identical CDR3 is also encoded by other nucleotide sequences in the sample. The V gene is TRDV2, the J gene TRDJ2; D call uncertain. Per germline, CDR1 GEAIGNYY and CDR2 EKD. The CDR3 loop spans 15 amino acids. As DNA, the CDR3 is TGTGCTTGTGACACGGTAGGAGCTTTGACAGCACAACTCTTCTTT. As protein: CACDTVGALTAQLFF.

This clone was seen a few times. A far more abundant clone sits one base away, making this likely a read error. Other DNA sequences in the same sample also yield this CDR3. V gene TRDV2 combines with J gene TRDJ1; TRDD3 matches 13 bases. This CDR3 is built from 16 residues. The germline V gene has CDR1 GEAIGNYY and CDR2 EKD. The CDR3 protein is CACDILGDTGTDKLIF. The CDR3 DNA reads TGTGCCTGTGACATACTGGGGGATACGGGGACCGATAAACTCATTTTT.

Worth noting for this clone: It differs at one base from a far larger clone, so likely a read error. The chain recombines TRDV2 with TRDJ2; 11 bases map to TRDD3. Germline V gives CDR1 GEAIGNYY, CDR2 EKD. This CDR3 is 19 amino acids long. The CDR3 region has the DNA TGTGCCCGTGACCCCGTGGGGTTACTGGGGGATACTTTGACAGCACAACTCTTCTTT. Translating gives CARDPVGLLGDTLTAQLFF.

On this clone itself: TCRdb's protein, taken from a much larger clone, differs from this DNA's translation at residue 12, likely owing to a read error; the protein displayed comes from the DNA. The rearrangement uses TRDV2 and TRDJ2; tentative D call: TRDD3 (6 bases). Germline CDR1 GEAIGNYY, CDR2 EKD. The CDR3 runs 17 residues. CDR3: CACDTVGDAALRAQLFF. DNA for the CDR3: TGTGCCTGTGACACCGTCGGGGATGCTGCTTTGAGAGCACAACTCTTCTTT.

A remark on this clone: Translating this DNA gives a protein that differs at residue 3 from the TCRdb one, which belongs to a much larger clone; a read error is likely, and the protein shown is this translation. The genes are TRDV2 and TRDJ3; 10 bases align to TRDD3. Per the germline V gene, CDR1 is GEAIGNYY and CDR2 is EKD. This CDR3 is 18 amino acids long. CDR3 nucleotides: TGTGCCTATGACACTGGGGGATCAAGCTCCTGGGACACCCGACAGATGTTTTTC. This codes for CAYDTGGSSSWDTRQMFF.

As to this clone: This DNA translates differently at residue 12 from the TCRdb protein, which is that of a much larger clone; a read error is likely, and the protein shown is the DNA's own translation. The chain has TRDV2 and TRDJ3; 7 positions agree with TRDD3. The CDR3 has 16 residues. Germline V gives CDR1 GEAIGNYY, CDR2 EKD. The CDR3 here is CACDWGSSWDTQQMFF. CDR3 DNA sequence: TGTGCCTGTGACTGGGGGAGCTCCTGGGACACCCAACAGATGTTTTTC.

This clone was seen more than once but under ten times. TCRdb's listed protein matches a much larger clone and diverges from this DNA's translation at residue 10, likely through a read error; the protein shown comes from the DNA. The rearrangement uses TRDV2 and TRDJ3; 8 positions agree with TRDD3. CDR1 GEAIGNYY and CDR2 EKD come from the germline V gene. The CDR3 has 19 residues. Trimming at V came to 0 bases and at J to 0 bases, leaving 6 bases not matched to a gene. Here the CDR3 DNA reads TGTGCCTGTGACACCGTACTGGGGGCCCGCTCCTGGGACACCCGACAGATGTTTTTC. It is translated as CACDTVLGARSWDTRQMFF.

On this clone: A single base is all that separates this from a far larger clone, so a read error is likely. This chain joins TRDV2 and TRDJ3; 9 bases fit TRDD3. The CDR3 is made up of 16 amino acids. CDR1 is GEAIGNYY, CDR2 EKD, per germline. The CDR3 loop reads CARDWGSSWDTRQMFF. The CDR3 DNA is TGTGCCCGTGACTGGGGGAGCTCCTGGGACACCCGACAGATGTTTTTC.

This clone has a single count. The protein held in TCRdb is that of a much larger clone and does not match this DNA's translation at residue 14, likely because of a read error; the protein shown is translated from the DNA. Other nucleotide sequences from this sample produce the same CDR3. V and J are TRDV2 and TRDJ3; possible D gene TRDD3, 5 bases. Germline values: CDR1 GEAIGNYY, CDR2 EKD. The CDR3 extends over 19 amino acids. CDR3 amino acids: CACDTVLGALSWDIRQMFF. The DNA for the CDR3 is TGTGCCTGTGACACCGTACTAGGGGCCCTCTCCTGGGACATCCGACAGATGTTTTTC.